This T cell receptor beta chain was captured by sequencing in a study of cytomegalovirus exposure and HLA in healthy donors. Study outcomes and limitations: The study assumed roughly uniform donor sequencing depth for presence/absence analyses. In a later analysis, common viral pathogens appeared linked to several of the most significant clusters.

Trimming cost V 3 bases and J 1 base, with 6 bases left between them. The CDR3 is 14 amino acids. Germline V gene data show CDR1 as LGHNA and CDR2 as YNFKEQ. The PCR was carried out with 60 Vbeta primers and 13 Jbeta primers. Sequenced by immunoSEQ multiplex PCR; TCRdb stores in-frame clones only, minus some. Here the sample spans 200,000 to 250,000 clones, approximately 82% being singletons. Comments on this clone: The antigen remains unidentified.

Sequencing used PBMCs. This clonotype was sampled from a woman between 40 and 55 years old in good health and CMV-seronegative. The V and J genes are TRBV4-2 and TRBJ2-2; D perhaps matches TRBD2 (6 bases). The CDR3 loop is CASSQEGNTGELFF. DNA of the CDR3: TGTGCCAGCAGCCAGGAGGGGAACACCGGGGAGCTGTTTTTT.